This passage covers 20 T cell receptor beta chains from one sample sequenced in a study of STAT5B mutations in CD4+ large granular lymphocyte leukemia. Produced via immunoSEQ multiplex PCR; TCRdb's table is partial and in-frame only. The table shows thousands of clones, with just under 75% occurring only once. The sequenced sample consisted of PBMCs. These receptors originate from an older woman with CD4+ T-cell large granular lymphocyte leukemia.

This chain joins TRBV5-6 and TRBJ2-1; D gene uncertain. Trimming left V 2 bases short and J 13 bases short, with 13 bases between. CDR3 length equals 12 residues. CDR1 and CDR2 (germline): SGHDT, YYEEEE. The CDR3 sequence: CASSLAAGRQFF. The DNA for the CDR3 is TGTGCCAGCAGCTTAGCAGCCGGCCGTCAGTTCTTC. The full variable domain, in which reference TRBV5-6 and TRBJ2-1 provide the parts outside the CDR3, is DAGVTQSPTHLIKTRGQQVTLRCSPKSGHDTVSWYQQALGQGPQFIFQYYEEEERQRGNFPDRFSGHQFPNYSSELNVNALLLGDSALYLCASSLAAGRQFFGPGTRLTVL.

The CDR3 DNA follows: TGTGCCAGCAGCCGCAGTAGCAATCAGCCCCAGCATTTT. Translating gives CASSRSSNQPQHF. V gene TRBV9 combines with J gene TRBJ1-5; D is unclear. CDR3 size: 13 residues. Trimming removed 4 bases from V and 0 bases from J, with 5 bases in between. In germline, CDR1 is SGDLS, CDR2 YYNGEE.

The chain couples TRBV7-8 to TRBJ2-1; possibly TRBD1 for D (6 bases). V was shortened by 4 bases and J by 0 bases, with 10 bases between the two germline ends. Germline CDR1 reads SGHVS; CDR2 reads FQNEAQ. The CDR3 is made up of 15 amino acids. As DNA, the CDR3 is TGTGCCAGCAGCTCACAGGGAAGCTCCTACAATGAGCAGTTCTTC. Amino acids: CASSSQGSSYNEQFF.

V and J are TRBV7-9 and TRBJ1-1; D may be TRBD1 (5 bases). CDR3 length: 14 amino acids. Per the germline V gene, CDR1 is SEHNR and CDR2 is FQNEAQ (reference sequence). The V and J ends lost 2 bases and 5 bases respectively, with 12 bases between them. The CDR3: CASSLPSGGTEAFF. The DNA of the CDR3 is TGTGCCAGCAGCTTACCGAGCGGGGGTACTGAAGCTTTCTTT.

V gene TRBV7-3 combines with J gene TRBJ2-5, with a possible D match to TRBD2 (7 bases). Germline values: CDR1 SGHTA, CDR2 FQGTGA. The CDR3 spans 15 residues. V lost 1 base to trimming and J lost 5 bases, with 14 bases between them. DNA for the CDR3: TGTGCCAGCAGCTTAAGCGGGGGCCAGCTCGAGACCCAGTACTTC. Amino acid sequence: CASSLSGGQLETQYF. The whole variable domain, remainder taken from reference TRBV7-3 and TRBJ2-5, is GAGVSQTPSNKVTEKGKYVELRCDPISGHTALYWYRQSLGQGPEFLIYFQGTGAADDSGLPNDRFFAVRPEGSVSTLKIQRTERGDSAVYLCASSLSGGQLETQYFGPGTRLLVL.

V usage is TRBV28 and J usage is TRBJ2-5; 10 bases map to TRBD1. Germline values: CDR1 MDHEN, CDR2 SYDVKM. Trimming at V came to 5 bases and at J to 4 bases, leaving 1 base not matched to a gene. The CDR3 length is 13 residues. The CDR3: CASSRDRGETQYF. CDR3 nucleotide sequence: TGTGCCAGCAGTCGGGACAGGGGAGAGACCCAGTACTTC.

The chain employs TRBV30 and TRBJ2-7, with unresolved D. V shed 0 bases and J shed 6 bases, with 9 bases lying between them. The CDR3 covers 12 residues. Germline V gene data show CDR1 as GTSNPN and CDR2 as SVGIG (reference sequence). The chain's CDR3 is CAWSVTGSEQYF. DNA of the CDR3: TGTGCCTGGAGTGTAACGGGTAGCGAGCAGTACTTC.

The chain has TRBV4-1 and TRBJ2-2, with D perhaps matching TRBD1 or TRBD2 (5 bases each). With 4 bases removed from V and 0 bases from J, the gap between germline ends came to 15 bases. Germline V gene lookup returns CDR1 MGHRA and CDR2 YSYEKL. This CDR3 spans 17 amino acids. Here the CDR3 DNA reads TGCGCCAGCAGCCGACCGATAAGGGACGCGAACACCGGGGAGCTGTTTTTT. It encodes CASSRPIRDANTGELFF.

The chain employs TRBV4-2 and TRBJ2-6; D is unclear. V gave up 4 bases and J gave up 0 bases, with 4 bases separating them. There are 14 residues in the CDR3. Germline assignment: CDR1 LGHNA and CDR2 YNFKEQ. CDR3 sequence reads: CASSLISGANVLTF. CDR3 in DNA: TGTGCCAGCAGCCTGATCTCTGGGGCCAACGTCCTGACTTTC.

The DNA of the CDR3 is TGCAGCGTTAGGTCCAACAATGAGCAGTTCTTC. Its protein is CSVRSNNEQFF. V usage is TRBV29-1 and J usage is TRBJ2-1; D unclear. The CDR3 loop spans 11 amino acids. Per the germline V gene, CDR1 is SQVTM and CDR2 is ANQGSEA. V lost 5 bases and J lost 5, with 7 bases in between.

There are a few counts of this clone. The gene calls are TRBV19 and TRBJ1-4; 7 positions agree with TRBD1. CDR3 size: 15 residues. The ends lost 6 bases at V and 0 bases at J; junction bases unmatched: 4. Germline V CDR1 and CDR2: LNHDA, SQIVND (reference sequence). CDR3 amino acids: CASSRQGATNEKLFF. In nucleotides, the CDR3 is TGTGCCAGTAGCAGACAGGGAGCAACTAATGAAAAACTGTTTTTT.

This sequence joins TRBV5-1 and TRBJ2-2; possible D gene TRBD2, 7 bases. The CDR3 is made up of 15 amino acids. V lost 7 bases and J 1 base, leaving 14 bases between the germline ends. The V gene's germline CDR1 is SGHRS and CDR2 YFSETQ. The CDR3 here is CASREGGVNTGELFF. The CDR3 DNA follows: TGCGCCAGCCGAGAAGGGGGGGTGAACACCGGGGAGCTGTTTTTT.

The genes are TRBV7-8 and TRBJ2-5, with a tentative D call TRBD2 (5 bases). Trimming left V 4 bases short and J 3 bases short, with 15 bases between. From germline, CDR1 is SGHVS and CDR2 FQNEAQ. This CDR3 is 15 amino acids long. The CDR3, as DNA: TGTGCCAGCAGCTCGACCGGGAACCTAGAAGAGACCCAGTACTTC. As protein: CASSSTGNLEETQYF.

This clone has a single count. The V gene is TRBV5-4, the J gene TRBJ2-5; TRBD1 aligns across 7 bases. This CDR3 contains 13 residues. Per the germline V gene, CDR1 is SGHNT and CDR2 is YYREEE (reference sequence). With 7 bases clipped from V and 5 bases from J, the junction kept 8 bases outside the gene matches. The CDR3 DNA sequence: TGTGCCAGCTCGGGACAGAGTAAGGAGACCCAGTACTTC. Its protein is CASSGQSKETQYF.

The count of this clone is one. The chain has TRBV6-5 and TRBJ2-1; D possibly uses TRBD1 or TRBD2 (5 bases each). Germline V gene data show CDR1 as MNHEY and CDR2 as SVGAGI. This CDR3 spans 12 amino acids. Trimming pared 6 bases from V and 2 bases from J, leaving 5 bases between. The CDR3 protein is CASRGPYNEQFF. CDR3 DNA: TGTGCCAGCAGGGGACCCTACAATGAGCAGTTCTTC.

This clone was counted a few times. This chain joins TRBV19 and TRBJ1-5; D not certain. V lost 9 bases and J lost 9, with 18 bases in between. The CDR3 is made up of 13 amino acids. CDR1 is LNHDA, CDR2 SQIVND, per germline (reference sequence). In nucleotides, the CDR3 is TGTGCCAGCGGAGGGTACGGCGGCGGGCCCCAGCATTTT. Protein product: CASGGYGGGPQHF.

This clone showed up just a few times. CDR3 residues: CASSGFPAGPAEQFF. DNA of the CDR3: TGTGCCAGCAGTGGTTTCCCCGCAGGGCCGGCAGAGCAGTTCTTC. The V gene is TRBV2, the J gene TRBJ2-1, with D perhaps matching TRBD1 (5 bases). Germline V gene sequence: CDR1 SNHLY, CDR2 FYNNEI. The CDR3 runs to 15 residues. V was clipped by 4 bases and J by 10 bases, with 20 bases between them. The complete variable domain, with remaining parts taken from reference TRBV2 and TRBJ2-1, reads EPEVTQTPSHQVTQMGQEVILRCVPISNHLYFYWYRQILGQKVEFLVSFYNNEISEKSEIFDDQFSVERPDGSNFTLKIRSTKLEDSAMYFCASSGFPAGPAEQFFGPGTRLTVL.

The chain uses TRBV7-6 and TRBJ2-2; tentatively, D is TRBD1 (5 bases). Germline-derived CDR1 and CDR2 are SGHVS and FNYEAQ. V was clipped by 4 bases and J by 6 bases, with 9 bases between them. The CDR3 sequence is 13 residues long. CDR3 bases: TGTGCCAGCAGCTCCAAAGGGGCCGGGGAGCTGTTTTTT. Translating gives CASSSKGAGELFF. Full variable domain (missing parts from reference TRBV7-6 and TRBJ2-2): GAGVSQSPRYKVTKRGQDVALRCDPISGHVSLYWYRQALGQGPEFLTYFNYEAQQDKSGLPNDRFSAERPEGSISTLTIQRTEQRDSAMYRCASSSKGAGELFFGEGSRLTVL.

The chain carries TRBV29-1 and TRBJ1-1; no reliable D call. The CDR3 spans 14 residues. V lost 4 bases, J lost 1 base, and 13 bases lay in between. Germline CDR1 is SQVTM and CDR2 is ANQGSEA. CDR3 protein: CSVAPPGSNTEAFF. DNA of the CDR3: TGCAGCGTTGCCCCCCCAGGTTCGAACACTGAAGCTTTCTTT.

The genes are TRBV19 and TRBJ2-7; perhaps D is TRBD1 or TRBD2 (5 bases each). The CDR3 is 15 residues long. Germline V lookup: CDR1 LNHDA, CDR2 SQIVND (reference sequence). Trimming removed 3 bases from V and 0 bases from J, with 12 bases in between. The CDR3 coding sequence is TGTGCCAGTAGTATCAACGGGGCCCACTCCTACGAGCAGTACTTC. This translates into CASSINGAHSYEQYF.